Below, one T cell receptor (beta chain) is given with its context. Antigen unknown. This entry belongs to a study of cytomegalovirus exposure and HLA in healthy donors. Primers included in the PCR were 60 Vbeta and 13 Jbeta primers. TCRdb keeps only in-frame clones here, not all; method: immunoSEQ multiplex PCR. The data hold roughly 250,000 clones, with 80% observed a single time. Whole-study findings and limits: Association of 16,951 TCR beta sequences with HLA alleles was found at 0.05 false discovery rate in a later analysis. Follow-up analysis seemed to connect common viral pathogens with several of the most significant clusters identified. Judged likely to be a sequencing artifact was a cluster of highly shared sequence variants. With DRB1 most and HLA-C fewest, TCR association rates differed between HLA loci in a later analysis.

Germline values: CDR1 SGHKS, CDR2 YYEKEE (reference sequence). The CDR3 totals 14 residues. V lost 5 bases and J lost 3, with 15 bases in between. Material for sequencing was PBMCs. J is TRBJ2-7 and V is TRBV5-5, with a possible D match to TRBD2 (6 bases). The sequence came from a girl aged 2 to 9 in good health and CMV-seronegative. In DNA, the CDR3 is TGTGCCAGCAGGATAGTGGGGGGTGGCTACGAGCAGTACTTC. Amino acids: CASRIVGGGYEQYF.